These 13 T cell receptor beta chains came from one sample sequenced in a study of response to subunit inactivated influenza vaccine. TCRdb ran MiXCR on the RT-PCR reads and lists one entry per CDR3 protein. This sample has hundreds of thousands of distinct CDR3 sequences; about 11% occur once, and the top ten carry 9.5% to 11%. These sequences were also reported in another study, on T cells expressing NK-cell markers. That source notes: In generating TCR beta cDNA, 5'RACE template switching with UMIs was used.

The sequences come from PBMCs from blood, collected on the day of vaccination. The source is a man aged 45-65 years who received an inactivated influenza vaccine.

This clonotype was recorded many times. The J gene is TRBJ2-7, the V gene TRBV6-2 or TRBV6-3, with 12 bases fitting TRBD1. The length of the CDR3 is 14 residues. The germline V gene has CDR1 MNHEY and CDR2 SVGEGT. The junction had 4 bases not matched to a gene; V was cut back by 5 bases and J by 5 bases. This CDR3 is CASSVGTGGDEQYF. In nucleotides, the CDR3 is TGTGCCAGCAGTGTGGGGACAGGGGGCGACGAGCAGTACTTC.

The chain couples TRBV7-8 to TRBJ2-2; TRBD2 aligns across 8 bases. There are 16 residues in the CDR3. Germline CDR1 SGHVS, CDR2 FQNEAQ. The J segment lost 7 bases and the V segment lost 0 bases, leaving 7 bases of the junction unmatched. CDR3 protein: CASSLASSGSGGELFF. The CDR3, as DNA: TGTGCCAGCAGCTTAGCGTCGAGCGGGAGTGGCGGGGAGCTGTTTTTT. The full variable domain, its missing parts supplied by reference TRBV7-8 and TRBJ2-2, is GAGVSQSPRYKVAKRGQDVALRCDPISGHVSLFWYQQALGQGPEFLTYFQNEAQLDKSGLPSDRFFAERPEGSVSTLKIQRTQQEDSAVYLCASSLASSGSGGELFFGEGSRLTVL.

This clonotype has just a few counts. The V call is TRBV4-3, the J call TRBJ2-7; 12 nucleotides agree with TRBD2. There are 17 residues in the CDR3. Germline V lookup: CDR1 LGHNA, CDR2 YSLEER. The V and J ends lost 3 bases and 3 bases, in that order; junction bases with no gene match: 9. The CDR3 spells CASSQVAGLAGNYEQYF. In DNA form, the CDR3 reads TGCGCCAGCAGCCAGGTCGCAGGACTAGCGGGAAACTACGAGCAGTACTTC.

This clonotype was counted only a few times. The genes are TRBV6-2 or TRBV6-3 and TRBJ2-1; possible D gene TRBD2, 5 bases. Looked up from germline, CDR1 is MNHEY and CDR2 is SVGEGT. This CDR3 has 13 amino acids. With 6 bases removed from V and 6 bases from J, the gap between germline ends came to 12 bases. CDR3 sequence reads: CASRITRSNEQFF. The CDR3 bases are TGTGCCAGCAGGATAACTAGATCCAATGAGCAGTTCTTC.

In regard to this clonotype: This clone may be a read error of a much larger clone one base away. The chain carries TRBV15 and TRBJ2-1, with 7 bases that match TRBD2. There are 15 residues in the CDR3. V was clipped by 5 bases and J by 7 bases; unmatched bases: 11. Looked up from germline, CDR1 is LNHNV and CDR2 is YYDKDF (reference sequence). The CDR3: CATSELGLSLNEQFF. CDR3 coding DNA: TGTGCCACCAGCGAACTGGGACTATCCTTAAATGAGCAGTTCTTC.

The chain combines TRBV10-3 with TRBJ2-7; 9 nucleotides line up with TRBD1. Germline loops: CDR1 ENHRY, CDR2 SYGVKD. The CDR3 has 14 amino acids. V was clipped by 6 bases and J by 4 bases; unmatched bases: 7. CDR3 sequence (DNA): TGTGCCATCAGCGGACAGGGGAATGAATACGAGCAGTACTTC. This gives the protein CAISGQGNEYEQYF.

The chain recombines TRBV28 with TRBJ1-4; TRBD1 is a possible D gene (5 bases). Germline assignment: CDR1 MDHEN and CDR2 SYDVKM. This CDR3 region has 16 residues. V lost 6 bases to trimming and J lost 2 bases, with 16 bases between them. The CDR3 reads CASRRPGAATNEKLFF. CDR3 bases: TGTGCCAGCAGGCGGCCCGGGGCGGCGACTAATGAAAAACTGTTTTTT.

The chain combines TRBV14 with TRBJ2-3; no firm D call. This CDR3 contains 16 residues. Germline CDR1 is SGHDN and CDR2 is FVKESK. Trimming took 1 base from V and 3 from J, leaving 14 bases between them. The CDR3 DNA is TGTGCCAGCAGCCAAGGGGCAGGTTTGGTGACAGATACGCAGTATTTT. It translates to CASSQGAGLVTDTQYF.

The rearrangement uses TRBV6-1 and TRBJ1-2; maybe TRBD1 (6 bases). The germline V gene has CDR1 MNHNS and CDR2 SASEGT. This CDR3 has 13 amino acids. Trimming cost V 2 bases and J 8 bases, with 12 bases left between them. CDR3 DNA: TGTGCCAGCAGTGAATGGGCAGGGGACGGCTACACCTTC. It codes for CASSEWAGDGYTF.

This clonotype was found a few times. The chain combines TRBV7-8 with TRBJ1-2; D is unclear. Germline V lookup: CDR1 SGHVS, CDR2 FQNEAQ. V was pared by 1 base and J by 1 base, with 10 bases between. This CDR3 has 15 residues. CDR3 DNA: TGTGCCAGCAGCTTAGATTCTACCTTTAACTATGGCTACACCTTC. It specifies CASSLDSTFNYGYTF.

This clonotype was seen repeatedly, ten times or more. The CDR3 sequence is CASSQTGTTEAFF. CDR3 DNA: TGTGCCAGCAGCCAAACAGGTACTACTGAAGCTTTCTTT. The chain combines TRBV7-3 with TRBJ1-1; D is perhaps TRBD1 (5 bases). Per germline, CDR1 SGHTA and CDR2 FQGTGA. The germline V and J ends were trimmed by 5 bases and 5 bases, with 12 bases remaining between them. This CDR3 comprises 13 residues.

This clonotype was detected many times. The chain is built from TRBV7-2 and TRBJ1-1, with a weak D call TRBD1 (5 bases). The CDR3 contains 14 residues. V lost 3 bases and J 1 base, leaving 9 bases between the germline ends. The germline V gene encodes CDR1 SGHTA and CDR2 FQGNSA. The CDR3 protein is CASSFGTPNTEAFF. In nucleotides, the CDR3 is TGTGCCAGCAGCTTCGGGACTCCGAACACTGAAGCTTTCTTT.

This clonotype occurred a few times. This chain connects TRBV7-9 to TRBJ1-1, with no clear D. V gave up 2 bases and J gave up 1 base, with 11 bases separating them. CDR1 and CDR2 from the germline V gene are SEHNR and FQNEAQ (reference sequence). This CDR3 is built from 15 residues. The CDR3 region is CASSLSGVGNTEAFF. CDR3 nucleotides: TGTGCCAGCAGCTTATCCGGGGTCGGGAACACTGAAGCTTTCTTT.